Listed below are T cell receptor beta chains from one sample, sequenced in a study of CD8+CD57+ T cells in acquired aplastic anemia. In TCRdb, the reads were re-called with MiXCR into one record per CDR3 protein. This sample has about 110,000 distinct CDR3 sequences; around 49% occur once, and the top ten carry 30% to 35%. The sample taken for sequencing was sorted CD4+, CD8+, or CD8+CD57+ T cells (not recorded which) from PBMCs. The receptors come from a human donor in good health, serving as a control. The CDR3 runs from the conserved cysteine through the conserved F or W. D genes are given only for firm matches. Not every row has a clone size; where given, it reads once, few, many or a size class.

DNA,CDR3,size,length,D,J,V
TGTGCCAGCAGCTTAGGGGACGGGGGGACCTACGAGCAGTACTTC,CASSLGDGGTYEQYF,many,15,TRBD2,TRBJ2-7,TRBV11-3
TGCAGCGCCGGGCCGGGACTAGCGGGAGGTACGCAGTATTTT,CSAGPGLAGGTQYF,.,14,TRBD2,TRBJ2-3,TRBV29-1
TGTGCCAGCAGTGATCAGGGCTCTGGAAACACCATATATTTT,CASSDQGSGNTIYF,.,14,.,TRBJ1-3,TRBV25-1
TGTGCCAGCAGCCCTGGGACAGGCTCCTACAATGAGCAGTTCTTC,CASSPGTGSYNEQFF,many,15,TRBD1,TRBJ2-1,TRBV11-3
TGTGCCAGCAGTAGGGTGGGGGACCAAGAGACCCAGTACTTC,CASSRVGDQETQYF,many,14,.,TRBJ2-5,TRBV27
TGTGCCAGAGTTGGCGTGGAGACTGAAGCTTTCTTT,CARVGVETEAFF,many,12,.,TRBJ1-1,TRBV27
TGTGCCACCAGCAGAGGAGACAGGCAGGATGGCTACACCTTC,CATSRGDRQDGYTF,medium-sized,14,.,TRBJ1-2,TRBV15
TGTGCCAGCAGACACAACCGTGATGAGCAGTTCTTC,CASRHNRDEQFF,.,12,.,TRBJ2-1,TRBV12-3/TRBV12-4
TGTGCCAGTAGCCCGTATGCCGGGAATACCTACGAGCAGTACTTC,CASSPYAGNTYEQYF,few,15,.,TRBJ2-7,TRBV19
TGTGCCAGCAGCTCAGTCGGGACAGGGAGCAATGAGCAGTTCTTC,CASSSVGTGSNEQFF,many,15,TRBD1,TRBJ2-1,TRBV7-9
TGTGCCGCCACGGGACTTTCCTACGAGCAGTACTTC,CAATGLSYEQYF,once,12,.,TRBJ2-7,TRBV10-3
TGTGCCAGCAGCTTATACACCCAAGAGACCCAGTACTTC,CASSLYTQETQYF,.,13,.,TRBJ2-5,TRBV7-3
TGCAGCGTTGACCAGACAGGGGGAGAGACCCAGTACTTC,CSVDQTGGETQYF,.,13,TRBD1,TRBJ2-5,TRBV29-1
TGTGCCAGCAGCGAAGGGACCTACGAGCAGTACTTC,CASSEGTYEQYF,.,12,.,TRBJ2-7,TRBV25-1
TGTGCCAGCAGCTTTCAAGGCAGGGTCAACACTGAAGCTTTCTTT,CASSFQGRVNTEAFF,many,15,.,TRBJ1-1,TRBV5-4
TGTGCCAGCAGTCCGGGACTAGCGGGGGGATTTTACGAGCAGTACTTC,CASSPGLAGGFYEQYF,many,16,TRBD2,TRBJ2-7,TRBV27
TGTGCCAGCAGCCTCCAGGGGGCACGTTCACCCCTCCACTTT,CASSLQGARSPLHF,few,14,TRBD1,TRBJ1-6,TRBV2
TGTGCCAGCAGCGTAGAGGTTTCGGTCGCTGAGCAGTTCTTC,CASSVEVSVAEQFF,many,14,.,TRBJ2-1,TRBV9
TGTGCCAGTAGTTGGGACAGCCAAGAGACCCAGTACTTC,CASSWDSQETQYF,.,13,TRBD1,TRBJ2-5,TRBV19
TGTGCCAGCAGCTTACATGGTACAGCTACCTACGAGCAGTACTTC,CASSLHGTATYEQYF,few,15,.,TRBJ2-7,TRBV7-2
TGTGCCAGCAGCCTCACAGGGGCTCTACCGAACGGCTACACCTTC,CASSLTGALPNGYTF,many,15,TRBD1,TRBJ1-2,TRBV5-8
TGTGCCAGCAGTGAGCAGGGGGCGGGTTACAATGAGCAGTTCTTC,CASSEQGAGYNEQFF,.,15,TRBD1,TRBJ2-1,TRBV25-1
TGCAGTGCTAGTTATAGGGAAAGGGGGAACACTGAAGCTTTCTTT,CSASYRERGNTEAFF,.,15,.,TRBJ1-1,TRBV20-1
TGCGCCAGCAGCCATGGCGAGGGCTCCTACGAGCAGTACTTC,CASSHGEGSYEQYF,many,14,.,TRBJ2-7,TRBV4-1
TGTGCCAGCAGTTGGGAGGACACTGAAGCTTTCTTT,CASSWEDTEAFF,.,12,.,TRBJ1-1,TRBV7-8
TGTGCCAGCAGTTTCCGGGGTAGAGCGGGGGGACTTACAGATACGCAGTATTTT,CASSFRGRAGGLTDTQYF,.,18,TRBD2,TRBJ2-3,TRBV12-3/TRBV12-4
TGCAGTGCTCAAAACCCTCTAGGGGATGGCTACACCTTC,CSAQNPLGDGYTF,many,13,.,TRBJ1-2,TRBV20-1
TGTGCCAGCAGAAAAGGTGGGGGATCTAATGAAAAACTGTTTTTT,CASRKGGGSNEKLFF,many,15,.,TRBJ1-4,TRBV5-6
TGTGCCAGTAGTATAGCGGTTGGGCAGCCCCAGCATTTT,CASSIAVGQPQHF,.,13,.,TRBJ1-5,TRBV19
TGTGCCAGCAGTAGCCTCAGGAGTCAAGGGATCCCTGAAGCTTTCTTT,CASSSLRSQGIPEAFF,.,16,.,TRBJ1-1,TRBV6-1
TGCAGTGCTAGAGATCGACAGGGAGATAATTCACCCCTCCACTTT,CSARDRQGDNSPLHF,many,15,TRBD1,TRBJ1-6,TRBV20-1
TGTGCCATCACTCTGCGGCTAGCGGGGGGGCCAGCAGATACGCAGTATTTT,CAITLRLAGGPADTQYF,once,17,TRBD2,TRBJ2-3,TRBV10-3
TGTGCCAGCAGTTTAGCCATCACAGGGGCCGGGGCCAACGTCCTGACTTTC,CASSLAITGAGANVLTF,many,17,TRBD1,TRBJ2-6,TRBV12-3/TRBV12-4
TGTGCCAGCGGTCGGGATAGCAATCAGCCCCAGCATTTT,CASGRDSNQPQHF,few,13,.,TRBJ1-5,TRBV9
TGTGCCAGCAGCAGCCGGGACATTGGATTTGGGTCCCTCCACTTT,CASSSRDIGFGSLHF,many,15,.,TRBJ1-6,TRBV7-9
TGTGCCAGCAGTCTTTCGACAGGGAGGTCCACTGAAGCTTTCTTT,CASSLSTGRSTEAFF,.,15,TRBD1,TRBJ1-1,TRBV6-1
TGTGCCAGTAGTAAGGGGGGATCTGCTTATGGCTACACCTTC,CASSKGGSAYGYTF,.,14,.,TRBJ1-2,TRBV19
TGTGCCAGCAGCTTAAGGTCCCCCACTGAAGCTTTCTTT,CASSLRSPTEAFF,.,13,.,TRBJ1-1,TRBV7-2
TGTGCCACCAGTGATCCGAGGACAGGGTTCATGGATACGCAGTATTTT,CATSDPRTGFMDTQYF,.,16,TRBD1,TRBJ2-3,TRBV24-1
TGCGCCAGCAGCCAAGATCAGTCTAACTATGGCTACACCTTC,CASSQDQSNYGYTF,.,14,.,TRBJ1-2,TRBV4-1
TGCGCCAGCAGTGCGGCTAGCGGGAGGACAGATACGCAGTATTTT,CASSAASGRTDTQYF,few,15,TRBD2,TRBJ2-3,TRBV10-2
TGCAGCGCTCGACCAGGGATGGGCGGCTACACCTTC,CSARPGMGGYTF,.,12,.,TRBJ1-2,TRBV29-1
TGTGCCAGCAGCTTGGAGGCGGTGAACACTGAAGCTTTCTTT,CASSLEAVNTEAFF,.,14,.,TRBJ1-1,TRBV7-9
TGTGCCATCGCGGGGGGATCCTACAATGAGCAGTTCTTC,CAIAGGSYNEQFF,few,13,TRBD2,TRBJ2-1,TRBV10-3
TGTGCCAGCAGCGTAGGACTAGCGGGGAGGGATGAGCAGTTCTTC,CASSVGLAGRDEQFF,.,15,TRBD2,TRBJ2-1,TRBV9
TGTGCCAGCAGCGAGGAGAATCAGCCCCAGCATTTT,CASSEENQPQHF,.,12,.,TRBJ1-5,TRBV7-9